This is a list of T cell receptor beta chains from one sample in a study of CD8 T cells in Susac syndrome. MiXCR was run by TCRdb on the immunoSEQ multiplex PCR reads, yielding one entry per CDR3 protein. The table includes about 140,000 distinct CDR3 sequences, just under 95% detected once. The sequenced sample consisted of CD4+ T cells from PBMCs. The receptors here all came from a human donor with Susac syndrome. Both conserved end residues are part of each CDR3. The D gene is left open where the match is weak. Where a row states a size, it is once, few, many or the class of an expanded clone; other rows omit it.

>.|TRBV6-2/TRBV6-3|TRBJ1-2|.
TGTGCCAGCTATAACCGGCATCTCTATGGCTACACCTTC
CASYNRHLYGYTF
>.|TRBV12-3/TRBV12-4|TRBJ1-1|.
TGTGCCAGCAGTTTTTCCGATGACACTGAAGCTTTCTTT
CASSFSDDTEAFF
>.|TRBV3-1|TRBJ2-7|.
TGTGCCAGCAGCCAAGGGGCAGGGTTACACGAGCAGTACTTC
CASSQGAGLHEQYF
>TRBD1|TRBV18|TRBJ1-1|.
TGTGCCAGCTCAAGAGGACAGGGGGCTCCGGCTTTCTTT
CASSRGQGAPAFF
>.|TRBV19|TRBJ2-6|.
TGTGCCAGTAGCCTGCGATCCACTGGGGCCAACGTCCTGACTTTC
CASSLRSTGANVLTF
>.|TRBV6-6|TRBJ2-7|.
TGTGCCAGCTGTTTGGGTGGGAGCGAATGCGAGCAGTACTTC
CASCLGGSECEQYF
>.|TRBV6-5|TRBJ2-1|.
TGTGCCAGCAGTTACTCGAAAGCTCTGCCCTACAATGAGCAGTTCTTC
CASSYSKALPYNEQFF
>.|TRBV30|TRBJ1-2|.
TGTGCCTGGAGTGCCCGAATGGAGGGCTACACCTTC
CAWSARMEGYTF
>TRBD2|TRBV20-1|TRBJ2-7|.
TGCAGTGCTTGGACCGGGACGGGAGGCTACGAGCAGTACTTC
CSAWTGTGGYEQYF
>.|TRBV5-4|TRBJ2-7|.
TGTGCCAGCAGCCGTCGGGATACCTACGAGCAGTACTTC
CASSRRDTYEQYF
>TRBD1|TRBV12-3/TRBV12-4|TRBJ1-2|.
TGTGCCAGCAGTTTCGGGGACAGACGTGGCTACACCTTC
CASSFGDRRGYTF
>.|TRBV7-3|TRBJ2-4|.
TGTGCCAGCAGCCCAGCAGGTCAGGGGTGGAACATTCAGTACTTC
CASSPAGQGWNIQYF
>.|TRBV5-1|TRBJ2-1|.
TGCGCCAGCAGCGCCGGGACGACTTACAATGAGCAGTTCTTC
CASSAGTTYNEQFF
>TRBD2|TRBV9|TRBJ2-1|.
TGTGCCAGCAGCGTAGACGGCGGGGGGGGCAATGAGCAGTTCTTC
CASSVDGGGGNEQFF
>.|TRBV14|TRBJ2-1|once
TGTGCCAGCAGCCAAGATCGTGGGGCAGGGTGGGGTGAGCAGTTCTTC
CASSQDRGAGWGEQFF
>TRBD1|TRBV4-2|TRBJ2-5|.
TGTGCCAGCAGCCAAGCACAGGGGGCAGGGGAGACCCAGTACTTC
CASSQAQGAGETQYF
>.|TRBV7-2|TRBJ2-5|.
TGTGCCAGCAGCTTACTCACCCAAGAGACCCAGTACTTC
CASSLLTQETQYF
>.|TRBV30|TRBJ2-1|.
TGTGCCTTAAATAGTGCCAGCTCCTACAATGAGCAGTTCTTC
CALNSASSYNEQFF
>TRBD1|TRBV5-1|TRBJ1-2|.
TGCGCCAGCAGACCACAGGGGACCTTCTCCTATGGCTACACCTTC
CASRPQGTFSYGYTF
>TRBD1|TRBV28|TRBJ1-3|.
TGTGCCAGCAGCCTTACAGGGGGCAGAGGAAACACCATATATTTT
CASSLTGGRGNTIYF
>TRBD2|TRBV5-1|TRBJ2-3|.
TGCGCCAGCAGTTCTCTAGCGGGAGCGATAGATACGCAGTATTTT
CASSSLAGAIDTQYF
>.|TRBV5-6|TRBJ2-5|.
TGTGCCAGCAGCTCGCGAGCGTCGCGGGACCAGTACTTC
CASSSRASRDQYF
>.|TRBV11-2|TRBJ2-7|.
TGTGCCAGCAGCTCAGTTAAGGGGTCCTACGAGCAGTACTTC
CASSSVKGSYEQYF
>TRBD2|TRBV19|TRBJ2-5|.
TGTGCCAGTAGTAGATCCGGGACTAGCAGACGAAGACAAGAGACCCAGTACTTC
CASSRSGTSRRRQETQYF
>.|TRBV25-1|TRBJ1-6|.
TGTGCCAGCGAAGGGGTTTTGGCACCCCTCCACTTT
CASEGVLAPLHF
>TRBD2|TRBV7-8|TRBJ2-5|.
TGTGCCAGCAGCATCAGCGGGAGGAGGGGGGGGACCCAGTACTTC
CASSISGRRGGTQYF
>TRBD1|TRBV27|TRBJ2-7|.
TGTGCCAGCAGTTTTACAGGGGGCGGATCTCGGGAGCAGTACTTC
CASSFTGGGSREQYF